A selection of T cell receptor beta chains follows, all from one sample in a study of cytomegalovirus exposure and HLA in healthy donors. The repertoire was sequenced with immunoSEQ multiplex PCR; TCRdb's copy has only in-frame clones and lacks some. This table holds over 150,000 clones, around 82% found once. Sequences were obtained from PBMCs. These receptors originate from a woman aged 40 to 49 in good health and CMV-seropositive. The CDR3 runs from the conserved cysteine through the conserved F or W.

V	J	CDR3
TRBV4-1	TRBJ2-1	CASSLIWGSGTVSYNEQFF
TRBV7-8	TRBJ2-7	CASSFNNAGYEQYF
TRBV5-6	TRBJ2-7	CASSLGEDYEQYF
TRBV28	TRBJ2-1	CASKRGAYNEQFF
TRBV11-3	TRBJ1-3	CASSLQTVGNTIYF
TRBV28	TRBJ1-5	CASSPSVQPQHF
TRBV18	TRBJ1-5	CASSPRDNNQPQHF
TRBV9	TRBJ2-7	CASSVALGGEQYF
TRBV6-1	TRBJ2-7	CASSNLAGSAGEQYF
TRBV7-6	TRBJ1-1	CASSFGQGNTEAFF
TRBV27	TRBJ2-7	CASSRRVAGVAYEQYF
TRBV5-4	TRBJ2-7	CASSFSPEHYEQYF
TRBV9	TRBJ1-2	CASSQEGGANGYTF
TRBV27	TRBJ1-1	CASSLFPTGTEAFF
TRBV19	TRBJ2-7	CASSRTGGDYEQYF
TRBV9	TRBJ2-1	CASSPHGGISSYNEQFF
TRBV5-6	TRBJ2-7	CASSLGGTASYEQYF
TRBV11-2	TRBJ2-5	CASSQTSGLQGETQYF
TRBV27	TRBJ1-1	CASSSRGVMNTEAFF
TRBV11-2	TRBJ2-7	CASSSGAYEQYF
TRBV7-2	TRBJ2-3	CASSLSGSYFGTDTQYF
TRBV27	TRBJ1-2	CASARMEGRTNYGYTF
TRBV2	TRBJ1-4	CASLLGEQWNEKLFF
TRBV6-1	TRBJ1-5	CASSPGRYNQPQHF
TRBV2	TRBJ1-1	CASRQHSTGNTEAFF
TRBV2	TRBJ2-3	CASSGTSGTDTQYF
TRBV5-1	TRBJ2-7	CASSLVGGSSYEQYF
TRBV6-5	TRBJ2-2	CASSYLREHAGELFF
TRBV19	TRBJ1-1	CATTGKRNTEAFF
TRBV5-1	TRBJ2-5	CASSEGQTTQETQYF
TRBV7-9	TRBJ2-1	CASSLLVVLADYNEQFF
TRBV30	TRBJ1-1	CAWSIQGNTEAFF
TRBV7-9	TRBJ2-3	CASSFPGLGTDTQYF
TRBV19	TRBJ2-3	CASRSGDTQYF
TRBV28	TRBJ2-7	CASSFGQGEVYEQYF
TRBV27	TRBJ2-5	CASSRHRQGAETQYF
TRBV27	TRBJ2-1	CASSLAWVAGANEQFF
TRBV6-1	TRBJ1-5	CASSLRGIRQPQHF
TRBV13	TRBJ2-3	CASSTGTSPSTDTQYF
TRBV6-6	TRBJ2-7	CASSNQAMHLEQYF
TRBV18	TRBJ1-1	CASSQTAMNTEAFF
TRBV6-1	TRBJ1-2	CASRNTGGDYGYTF
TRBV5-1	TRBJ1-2	CASSYDRNYGYTF
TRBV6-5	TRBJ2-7	CASNNRATYEQYF
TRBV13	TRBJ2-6	CASSLQGLAGANVLTF
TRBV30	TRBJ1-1	CAWKGQGPEAFF
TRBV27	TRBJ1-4	CASSLREGEKLFF
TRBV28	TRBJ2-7	CASSYSSSYEQYF
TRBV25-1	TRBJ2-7	CASSDSWQGSTLYEQYF
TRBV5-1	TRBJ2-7	CASRLAGVNEQYF
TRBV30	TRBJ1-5	CAWSGSGIQPQHF
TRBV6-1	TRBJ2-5	CASSVWDNRGETQYF
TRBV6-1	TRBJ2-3	CASSEVGLSTDTQYF
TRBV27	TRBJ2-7	CASSLSSRAYEQYF